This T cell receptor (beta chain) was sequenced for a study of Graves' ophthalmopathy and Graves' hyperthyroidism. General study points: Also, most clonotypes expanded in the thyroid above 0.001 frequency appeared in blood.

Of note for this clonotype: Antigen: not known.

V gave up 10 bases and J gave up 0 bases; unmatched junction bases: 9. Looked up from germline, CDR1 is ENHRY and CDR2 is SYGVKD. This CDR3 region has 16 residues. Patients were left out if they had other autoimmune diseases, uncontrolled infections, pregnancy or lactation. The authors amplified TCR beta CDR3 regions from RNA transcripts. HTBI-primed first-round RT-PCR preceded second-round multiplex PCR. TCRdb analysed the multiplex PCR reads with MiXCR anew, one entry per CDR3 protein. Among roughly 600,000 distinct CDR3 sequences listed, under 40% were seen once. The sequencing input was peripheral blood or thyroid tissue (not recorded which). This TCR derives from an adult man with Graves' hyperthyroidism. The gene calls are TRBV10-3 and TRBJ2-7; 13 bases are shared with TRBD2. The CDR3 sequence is CASSRLAGGLSYEQYF. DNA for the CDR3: TGTGCCAGCTCACGACTAGCGGGAGGCCTCTCCTACGAGCAGTACTTC.